Each of the 17 T cell receptor beta chains below was sequenced from the same sample in a study of cytomegalovirus exposure and HLA in healthy donors (dated by TCRdb to 2016 to 2017). Libraries were built with the immunoSEQ multiplex PCR assay. A mixture of 60 forward primers for TCR Vbeta segments and 13 reverse primers for TCR Jbeta segments was used in the multiplex PCR. TCRdb obtained this table from immuneACCESS and retained in-frame rearrangements with V and J assigned. These tables miss some clones; where compared with another copy, unresolved V genes account for less than half of the shortfall, and the remainder is unexplained. This sample's table contains 200,000 or so clones. The ten top clones hold roughly 1.1% of the sample. Sequenced material: PBMCs. The source of these receptors is a girl aged 2-9 years in good health and CMV-seropositive.

The chain carries TRBV18 and TRBJ2-6, with unresolved D. CDR3 length: 15 residues. The germline V and J ends were trimmed by 6 bases and 4 bases, with 13 bases remaining between them. The germline V gene has CDR1 KGHSH and CDR2 LQKENI. CDR3 residues: CASSRLGTGANVLTF. As DNA, the CDR3 is TGTGCCAGCTCGCGGCTCGGTACCGGGGCCAACGTCCTGACTTTC.

The chain employs TRBV5-1 and TRBJ2-7, with 13 bases lining up with TRBD2. V was pared by 4 bases and J by 5 bases, with 6 bases of the junction left unmatched. This CDR3 spans 15 amino acids. CDR1 is SGHRS, CDR2 YFSETQ, per germline. CDR3 loop: CASSAGLAGEDEQYF. The DNA of the CDR3 is TGCGCCAGCAGCGCCGGACTAGCGGGAGAGGACGAGCAGTACTTC.

The rearrangement joins TRBV28 to TRBJ2-1, with 11 bases fitting TRBD2. Germline V CDR1 and CDR2: MDHEN, SYDVKM. The V segment lost 2 bases and the J segment 0 bases; nucleotides outside the gene matches: 9. This CDR3 is built from 19 residues. CDR3 sequence reads: CASSLKGTSGLFSYNEQFF. DNA for the CDR3: TGTGCCAGCAGTTTAAAGGGGACTAGCGGCCTGTTCTCCTACAATGAGCAGTTCTTC.

As regards this clone: The DNA is left out, because the CDR3 cannot be placed on it with certainty; the CDR3 is given as TCRdb lists it. V and J are TRBV11-1 and TRBJ1-2. Per the germline V gene, CDR1 is SGHAT and CDR2 is FQDESV (reference sequence). The CDR3 sequence runs 12 residues, both termini included. CDR3 protein: CASSFGEGSYAF.

The rearrangement uses TRBV19 and TRBJ2-3, with TRBD2 as a possible D gene (6 bases). Germline CDR1 reads LNHDA; CDR2 reads SQIVND (reference sequence). V dropped 6 bases and J dropped 2 bases, with 12 bases sitting between them. The CDR3 extends over 14 amino acids. This CDR3 reads CASSLPGATDTQYF. The DNA of the CDR3 is TGTGCCAGTAGCCTTCCGGGAGCCACAGATACGCAGTATTTT.

The J gene is TRBJ2-3, the V gene TRBV27, with 9 bases fitting TRBD1. The CDR3 is 14 residues long. Germline-derived CDR1 and CDR2 are MNHEY and SMNVEV (reference sequence). After removal of 6 bases from V and 0 bases from J, the junction contained 1 base not matched to a gene. CDR3 region: CASSGTGSTDTQYF. CDR3 bases: TGTGCCAGCAGCGGGACAGGGAGCACAGATACGCAGTATTTT.

The genes are TRBV4-1 and TRBJ1-2; maybe TRBD1 (6 bases). Trimming took off 1 base at V and 8 bases at J, with 14 bases between the two ends. CDR1 MGHRA and CDR2 YSYEKL come from the germline V gene. CDR3 length equals 14 residues. The CDR3 is CASSQVGGARGYTF. DNA of the CDR3: TGCGCCAGCAGCCAAGTCGGGGGGGCCCGCGGCTACACCTTC.

CDR3 sequence: CSVVRLAGETQYF. The DNA for the CDR3 is TGCAGCGTTGTACGACTAGCGGGTGAGACCCAGTACTTC. V and J are TRBV29-1 and TRBJ2-5; TRBD2 aligns across 10 bases. V lost 4 bases to trimming and J lost 5 bases; unmatched junction nucleotides: 4. From germline, CDR1 is SQVTM and CDR2 ANQGSEA. This CDR3 spans 13 amino acids.

The chain carries TRBV27 and TRBJ2-7, with 10 bases lining up with TRBD2. Germline trimming cut 4 bases from V and 2 bases from J; bases unmatched to any gene: 2. Germline values: CDR1 MNHEY, CDR2 SMNVEV (reference sequence). There are 14 residues in the CDR3. CDR3 region: CASSWSGRAYEQYF. The CDR3 DNA is TGTGCCAGCAGTTGGAGCGGGAGGGCCTACGAGCAGTACTTC.

The chain has TRBV19 and TRBJ1-3; D might be TRBD1 (5 bases). The CDR3 loop spans 17 amino acids. Germline lookup yields CDR1 LNHDA and CDR2 SQIVND (reference sequence). Trimming took off 3 bases at V and 0 bases at J, with 15 bases between the two ends. CDR3 bases: TGTGCCAGTAGTATCGACTGGACACGCAGCTCTGGAAACACCATATATTTT. Translating gives CASSIDWTRSSGNTIYF. Using reference TRBV19 and TRBJ1-3 for the parts outside the CDR3, the full variable domain is DGGITQSPKYLFRKEGQNVTLSCEQNLNHDAMYWYRQDPGQGLRLIYYSQIVNDFQKGDIAEGYSVSREKKESFPLTVTSAQKNPTAFYLCASSIDWTRSSGNTIYFGEGSWLTVV.

The chain couples TRBV5-1 to TRBJ2-7; a weak D match, TRBD1 (5 bases). CDR1 and CDR2 from the germline V gene are SGHRS and YFSETQ. Between the trimmed V and J ends, which lost 8 bases and 7 bases, there was a span of 13 bases. The CDR3 has 11 residues. The CDR3 sequence: CASRGLWEQYF. The CDR3 DNA sequence: TGCGCCAGTAGGGGCTTGTGGGAGCAGTACTTC.

J is TRBJ2-7 and V is TRBV4-1; 12 bases line up with TRBD2. This CDR3 has 16 amino acids. Germline loops: CDR1 MGHRA, CDR2 YSYEKL. After removal of 2 bases from V and 2 bases from J, the junction contained 4 bases not matched to a gene. Here the CDR3 DNA reads TGCGCCAGCAGCCAACCGACTAGCGGGAGACCCTACGAGCAGTACTTC. Translating gives CASSQPTSGRPYEQYF.

This chain joins TRBV9 and TRBJ2-5; TRBD2 aligns across 7 bases. From germline, CDR1 is SGDLS and CDR2 YYNGEE. The V segment lost 0 bases and the J segment 2 bases; nucleotides outside the gene matches: 1. This CDR3 comprises 14 residues. The CDR3 sequence: CASSVGRGQETQYF. CDR3 bases: TGTGCCAGCAGCGTAGGGCGGGGGCAAGAGACCCAGTACTTC.

The J gene is TRBJ2-6, the V gene TRBV7-3; D call uncertain. The germline V gene has CDR1 SGHTA and CDR2 FQGTGA. The V gene lost 5 bases and the J gene lost 1 base, with 9 bases spanning the gap. The CDR3 sequence is 15 residues long. In nucleotides, the CDR3 is TGTGCCAGCAGCCTTACTCATTCTGGGGCCAACGTCCTGACTTTC. As protein: CASSLTHSGANVLTF.

The rearrangement joins TRBV14 to TRBJ2-1, with a weak D call TRBD2 (7 bases). Trimming removed 1 base from V and 4 bases from J, with 14 bases in between. CDR1 and CDR2 from the germline V gene are SGHDN and FVKESK. CDR3 length: 16 residues. This CDR3 reads CASSQGTGGPYNEQFF. The CDR3 DNA sequence: TGTGCCAGCAGCCAAGGAACGGGGGGCCCATACAATGAGCAGTTCTTC.

This sequence joins TRBV30 and TRBJ1-5; D perhaps matches TRBD1 (5 bases). Germline V gives CDR1 GTSNPN, CDR2 SVGIG (reference sequence). V shed 2 bases and J shed 1 base, with 9 bases lying between them. The CDR3 consists of 14 residues. CDR3 in DNA: TGTGCCTGGAGTTGGACACGAAGCAATCAGCCCCAGCATTTT. The encoded protein is CAWSWTRSNQPQHF.

The V gene is TRBV6-5, the J gene TRBJ1-2; TRBD1 might be the D (6 bases). V was cut by 0 bases and J by 8 bases, with 10 bases left in between. This CDR3 has 13 residues. Germline assignment: CDR1 MNHEY and CDR2 SVGAGI. CDR3 residues: CASSYSTGSGYTF. For the CDR3, the DNA is TGTGCCAGCAGTTACTCGACAGGATCCGGCTACACCTTC.